This TCR beta chain was sequenced during a study of CD8 T cells in ankylosing spondylitis. The sample holds many counts of this clonotype. Its antigen is not known. Library preparation for TCR beta used quantitative 5'-RACE with molecular barcodes. TCRdb redid the calling of the 5' RACE reads with MiXCR, one entry per CDR3 protein. The data hold over 100,000 distinct CDR3 sequences, with over 9.5% observed a single time. The CDR3 has 15 amino acids. J lost 3 bases, V lost 6 bases, and 7 bases had no gene match. CDR1 and CDR2 (germline): LNHDA, SQIVND (reference sequence). General study findings and limits: Those disease-linked clones were CD8+; they were also relatively rare in peripheral blood. Existing reports had already noted some motif variants in reactive arthritis synovial fluid and blood.

The material sequenced was blood, either unsorted or a sorted T cell fraction (not recorded which). This chain uses TRBV19 with TRBJ1-1; 10 bases map to TRBD1. The receptor was isolated from a female donor with ankylosing spondylitis or in good health (not recorded which). CDR3 sequence reads: CASRYQDRGYTEAFF. For the CDR3, the DNA is TGTGCCAGTAGATACCAGGACAGGGGGTACACTGAAGCTTTCTTT.